A selection of T cell receptor beta chains follows, all from one sample in a study of T-cell memory formation after mild COVID-19. TCRdb reprocessed the 5' RACE reads via MiXCR and lists one record per CDR3 protein. The repertoire includes 350,000 to 500,000 distinct CDR3 sequences, roughly a quarter of them detected once, and roughly 14% sits in the top ten. The sample taken for sequencing was PBMCs or a T cell subset sorted from them (not recorded which). The receptors were sampled from an adult woman who had mild COVID-19 (a few samples of this study predate the infection). Cell type and time point are not known. CDR3s include the opening cysteine and the closing phenylalanine or tryptophan. The D gene is left open where the match is weak. Clone sizes are given selectively: once, few, many, or a class where the clone is expanded.

TRBJ2-7,TRBV7-8,NA,NA,CASSKKATGSPYEQYF,TGTGCCAGCAGCAAAAAGGCAACAGGGAGCCCCTACGAGCAGTACTTC
TRBJ1-5,TRBV12-3/TRBV12-4,few,NA,CASSFGGSRGGQPQHF,TGTGCCAGCAGTTTCGGTGGAAGCCGGGGAGGACAGCCCCAGCATTTT
TRBJ2-1,TRBV27,NA,NA,CASSLRRPYNEQFF,TGTGCCAGCAGTTTAAGAAGACCCTACAATGAGCAGTTCTTC
TRBJ1-1,TRBV5-5,NA,NA,CASSFSGYRNTEAFF,TGTGCCAGCAGCTTCTCCGGATACAGGAACACTGAAGCTTTCTTT
TRBJ2-2,TRBV10-3,NA,NA,CAISGRGPPTGELFF,TGTGCCATCAGTGGGAGGGGCCCTCCAACCGGGGAGCTGTTTTTT
TRBJ2-2,TRBV5-5,NA,NA,CASKSEGRPNTGELFF,TGTGCCAGCAAATCTGAGGGACGCCCGAACACCGGGGAGCTGTTTTTT
TRBJ2-1,TRBV6-1,NA,TRBD2,CASSEGTSGYNEQFF,TGTGCCAGCAGTGAAGGGACTAGCGGCTACAATGAGCAGTTCTTC
TRBJ2-1,TRBV7-6,NA,TRBD2,CASSFIAGDYNEQFF,TGTGCCAGCAGCTTCATAGCGGGAGACTACAATGAGCAGTTCTTC
TRBJ2-1,TRBV6-2/TRBV6-3,many,NA,CASRRLRGLDEQFF,TGTGCCAGCAGGAGACTTAGGGGACTCGATGAGCAGTTCTTC
TRBJ2-7,TRBV7-2,few,NA,CASSLGGIPYEQYF,TGTGCCAGCAGCTTAGGAGGGATCCCCTACGAGCAGTACTTC
TRBJ2-5,TRBV14,few,NA,CASSQGSGTVQETQYF,TGTGCCAGCAGCCAGGGAAGCGGGACAGTCCAAGAGACCCAGTACTTC
TRBJ2-6,TRBV9,few,NA,CASSPSPAGASGANVLTF,TGTGCCAGCAGCCCCTCTCCTGCAGGTGCCTCTGGGGCCAACGTCCTGACTTTC
TRBJ1-5,TRBV12-3/TRBV12-4,few,TRBD1,CASSPLGQGANQPQHF,TGTGCCAGCAGTCCTCTCGGGCAGGGGGCTAATCAGCCCCAGCATTTT
TRBJ2-5,TRBV2,NA,NA,CASNRVEETQYF,TGTGCCAGCAATAGGGTCGAGGAGACCCAGTACTTC
TRBJ2-3,TRBV5-6,NA,NA,CASRGWGSDTQYF,TGTGCCAGCAGGGGCTGGGGGTCCGATACGCAGTATTTT
TRBJ2-3,TRBV11-2,NA,NA,CASSLGSSVSGTDTQYF,TGTGCCAGCAGCTTGGGGTCTAGCGTATCGGGGACAGATACGCAGTATTTT
TRBJ2-6,TRBV2,few,NA,CASSGGRGSGANVLTF,TGTGCCAGCAGTGGTGGCAGGGGCTCTGGGGCCAACGTCCTGACTTTC
TRBJ2-7,TRBV7-6,NA,NA,CASSASLSGDREQYF,TGTGCCAGCAGCGCTTCCCTTTCGGGGGACCGCGAGCAGTACTTC
TRBJ1-2,TRBV12-3/TRBV12-4,few,NA,CASSPSMGANYGYTF,TGTGCCAGCAGTCCGTCTATGGGTGCTAACTATGGCTACACCTTC
TRBJ2-3,TRBV5-1,few,NA,CASSLVPLGEADTQYF,TGCGCCAGCAGCTTGGTCCCCCTGGGGGAGGCAGATACGCAGTATTTT
TRBJ1-1,TRBV5-1,NA,NA,CASSLMGGAYTEAFF,TGCGCCAGCAGCTTGATGGGGGGCGCGTACACTGAAGCTTTCTTT
TRBJ1-1,TRBV18,many,TRBD1,CASSQDRKNTEAFF,TGTGCCAGCTCACAGGACAGGAAGAACACTGAAGCTTTCTTT
TRBJ2-5,TRBV6-1,NA,NA,CASSEATGRQETQYF,TGTGCCAGCAGTGAAGCCACAGGGAGACAAGAGACCCAGTACTTC
TRBJ2-2,TRBV5-1,few,TRBD1,CASSPGTGLNTGELFF,TGCGCCAGCAGCCCGGGGACAGGGCTCAACACCGGGGAGCTGTTTTTT
TRBJ2-2,TRBV3-1,NA,TRBD2,CASSPTVTSGGATGELFF,TGTGCCAGCAGCCCGACCGTCACTAGCGGGGGGGCCACCGGGGAGCTGTTTTTT
TRBJ2-7,TRBV20-1,few,TRBD1,CSATTRDRGSYEQYF,TGCAGTGCGACGACCCGGGACAGGGGGTCCTACGAGCAGTACTTC
TRBJ1-1,TRBV4-1,NA,NA,CASSQVHAGDTEAFF,TGCGCCAGCAGCCAAGTTCACGCGGGGGACACTGAAGCTTTCTTT
TRBJ1-5,TRBV6-2/TRBV6-3,NA,TRBD1,CASSYRDRALSNQPQHF,TGTGCCAGCAGTTACCGGGACAGGGCGTTAAGCAATCAGCCCCAGCATTTT
TRBJ2-1,TRBV18,NA,TRBD2,CASSPSLAGEANEQFF,TGTGCCAGCTCACCCTCCCTAGCGGGAGAAGCTAATGAGCAGTTCTTC